A single sample is the source of the 15 T cell receptor beta chains below, sequenced in a study of T cell repertoires in cytomegalovirus infection. Via MiXCR, TCRdb re-called the reads, giving one row per CDR3 protein. The data contain 250,000 to 300,000 distinct CDR3 sequences, about 13% of them singletons. The sequenced sample was PBMCs. These receptors originate from a human donor in good health (CMV status not recorded). Some clones in this sample may be carry-over from other donors' samples.

This clonotype was counted many times. The chain has TRBV20-1 and TRBJ1-2, with D possibly TRBD1 on 5 matching bases. CDR3 length equals 15 residues. Germline V gene lookup returns CDR1 DFQATT and CDR2 SNEGSKA (reference sequence). The V end lost 0 bases, the J end lost 2 bases, and 13 bases lay between the germline ends. CDR3 bases: TGCAGTGCTAGAGATAGCAAGGAGGGGAACTATGGCTACACCTTC. Translation gives CSARDSKEGNYGYTF.

This clonotype has more than one count but fewer than ten. V usage is TRBV5-1 and J usage is TRBJ2-7, with D unclear. This CDR3 is built from 12 residues. Germline-derived CDR1 and CDR2 are SGHRS and YFSETQ. Trimming cost V 1 base and J 5 bases, with 7 bases left between them. The CDR3 DNA sequence: TGCGCCAGCAGCTTGCCCCTGGACGAGCAGTACTTC. Translating gives CASSLPLDEQYF.

This clonotype was counted ten times or more. The genes are TRBV14 and TRBJ1-6; no firm D call. Germline V gives CDR1 SGHDN, CDR2 FVKESK. The CDR3 runs to 14 residues. Trimming took 5 bases from V and 8 from J, leaving 13 bases between them. CDR3 DNA sequence: TGTGCCAGCAGCGCCCGGGTTAAGGATTCACCCCTCCACTTT. Protein: CASSARVKDSPLHF. Using reference TRBV14 and TRBJ1-6 for the parts outside the CDR3, the full variable domain is EAGVTQFPSHSVIEKGQTVTLRCDPISGHDNLYWYRRVMGKEIKFLLHFVKESKQDESGMPNNRFLAERTGGTYSTLKVQPAELEDSGVYFCASSARVKDSPLHFGNGTRLTVT.

Ten or more counts support this clonotype. The V gene is TRBV7-2, the J gene TRBJ1-5; TRBD1 is a possible D gene (5 bases). The CDR3 spans 14 residues. Germline V gene sequence: CDR1 SGHTA, CDR2 FQGNSA. The ends were cut back, 6 bases at V and 6 bases at J, with 15 bases in the middle. The DNA for the CDR3 is TGTGCCAGCAGGACCTACCCGGGGACTCAGCCCCAGCATTTT. Translated, it gives CASRTYPGTQPQHF.

This clonotype was observed at least ten times. The rearrangement uses TRBV7-2 and TRBJ2-3; unclear D gene. This CDR3 comprises 13 residues. Trimming left V 8 bases short and J 0 bases short, with 9 bases between. Germline values: CDR1 SGHTA, CDR2 FQGNSA. The CDR3 region has the DNA TGTGCCAGCCAAGGCGTGAGCACAGATACGCAGTATTTT. Amino acids: CASQGVSTDTQYF.

This clonotype was counted at least ten times. The chain combines TRBV7-2 with TRBJ1-3; D remains ambiguous. Germline V gene data show CDR1 as SGHTA and CDR2 as FQGNSA. The V end lost 5 bases, the J end lost 0 bases, and 11 bases lay between the germline ends. There are 15 residues in the CDR3. The CDR3 coding sequence is TGTGCCAGCAGCCGACCTGAGAGCTCTGGAAACACCATATATTTT. It codes for CASSRPESSGNTIYF.

This clonotype was seen many times. J is TRBJ2-3 and V is TRBV7-3; D remains ambiguous. V lost 0 bases and J lost 3, with 10 bases in between. Germline CDR1 and CDR2: SGHTA and FQGTGA. CDR3 length equals 15 residues. For the CDR3, the DNA is TGTGCCAGCAGCTTAACGTGGGGTGAGACAGATACGCAGTATTTT. This translates into CASSLTWGETDTQYF.

The genes are TRBV7-9 and TRBJ2-2; D call uncertain. The CDR3 has 14 residues. Looked up from germline, CDR1 is SEHNR and CDR2 is FQNEAQ (reference sequence). Trimming took 5 bases from V and 4 from J, leaving 11 bases between them. DNA for the CDR3: TGTGCCAGCAGCCTGTCGATTCCCACCGGGGAGCTGTTTTTT. It translates to CASSLSIPTGELFF.

This chain connects TRBV5-4 to TRBJ2-1; 7 bases align to TRBD1. Looked up from germline, CDR1 is SGHNT and CDR2 is YYREEE (reference sequence). J was trimmed by 2 bases and V by 1 base; bases with no gene match: 6. This CDR3 spans 16 amino acids. CDR3 amino acids: CASSLIQGTTYNEQFF. Here the CDR3 DNA reads TGTGCCAGCAGCTTGATACAGGGGACCACCTACAATGAGCAGTTCTTC.

This clonotype was found a few times. V gene TRBV28 combines with J gene TRBJ2-1; 9 nucleotides agree with TRBD1. The CDR3 loop spans 16 amino acids. V shed 8 bases, J shed 8 bases, and the junction held 16 bases outside the gene matches. Germline V gives CDR1 MDHEN, CDR2 SYDVKM. In DNA, the CDR3 is TGTGCCAGCCCCCCGACCGGGACAGGGAGGGTCGATGAGCAGTTCTTC. Translating gives CASPPTGTGRVDEQFF.

This clonotype occurred many times. The chain couples TRBV7-2 to TRBJ1-1, with TRBD1 matching 8 bases. This CDR3 is 15 amino acids long. Germline V gene lookup returns CDR1 SGHTA and CDR2 FQGNSA. J lost 4 bases, V lost 5 bases, and 9 bases had no gene match. Here the CDR3 reads CASSPVNRGFTEAFF. Here the CDR3 DNA reads TGTGCCAGCAGCCCTGTTAACAGGGGGTTCACTGAAGCTTTCTTT.

This clonotype was seen at least ten times. This chain joins TRBV12-3 or TRBV12-4 and TRBJ1-1, with unresolved D. V was trimmed by 1 base and J by 1 base, leaving 7 bases between them. The CDR3 is 14 residues long. The CDR3 DNA sequence: TGTGCCAGCAGTTTAGTACAGAAGAACACTGAAGCTTTCTTT. It translates to CASSLVQKNTEAFF.

This clonotype came up many times. The chain recombines TRBV6-1 with TRBJ2-1; 14 bases map to TRBD2. The CDR3 is 18 residues long. J lost 8 bases, V lost 6 bases, and 15 bases had no gene match. Germline assignment: CDR1 MNHNS and CDR2 SASEGT. The CDR3 DNA follows: TGTGCCAGCAGCAACACCCGGACTAGCGGGAGGATCGGCGATGAGCAGTTCTTC. Translated, it gives CASSNTRTSGRIGDEQFF.

Ten or more counts support this clonotype. This chain connects TRBV28 to TRBJ1-5; D is undetermined. This CDR3 is built from 14 residues. Trimming shortened V by 8 bases and J by 6 bases, and 17 bases separated the two germline ends. Per the germline V gene, CDR1 is MDHEN and CDR2 is SYDVKM. The CDR3 DNA sequence: TGTGCCAGCCGCCAAGTGGGAGGAAGTCAGCCCCAGCATTTT. This translates into CASRQVGGSQPQHF.

This chain uses TRBV4-1 with TRBJ2-1; the D gene is possibly TRBD1 (6 bases). Trimming stripped 0 bases from V and 4 bases from J, with 13 bases between. The germline V gene encodes CDR1 MGHRA and CDR2 YSYEKL. This CDR3 contains 16 residues. DNA for the CDR3: TGCGCCAGCAGCCAAGATCCCGGGACACATTACAATGAGCAGTTCTTC. Translated: CASSQDPGTHYNEQFF.